One sample yielded the 20 T cell receptor beta chains listed below, sequenced in a study of blood T cells in healthy people across ages. The authors ran a second PCR of about 7 to 12 cycles using a sample-barcoded 5' primer and a J-beta primer mix. TCRdb ran MiXCR on the 5' RACE reads and lists one entry per CDR3 protein. The sample carries 600,000 to 1,000,000 distinct CDR3 sequences, around a quarter recorded once. This sample was also put to use in a study of T cells of mothers and their children.

Sequencing was carried out using blood. All receptors derive from a boy between 10 and 17 years old in good health.

V and J are TRBV29-1 and TRBJ2-3; 8 nucleotides line up with TRBD1. The V gene end was trimmed by 7 bases and the J gene end by 1 base; junction bases not matched to a gene: 7. The CDR3 extends over 14 amino acids. Germline CDR1 reads SQVTM; CDR2 reads ANQGSEA. The CDR3 spells CSAAQGVGTDTQYF. CDR3 bases: TGCAGCGCTGCACAGGGGGTGGGCACAGATACGCAGTATTTT.

This clonotype was recorded a few times. The V call is TRBV15, the J call TRBJ2-1, with D uncertain. This CDR3 is built from 14 residues. CDR1 LNHNV and CDR2 YYDKDF come from the germline V gene (reference sequence). Trimming took off 3 bases at V and 10 bases at J, with 16 bases between the two ends. CDR3 residues: CATSSPGSTSEQFF. Written as DNA, the CDR3 is TGTGCCACCAGCAGCCCGGGTTCTACGTCCGAGCAGTTCTTC.

This clonotype appeared many times. This chain uses TRBV7-9 with TRBJ2-1, with TRBD2 matching 11 bases. The germline gives CDR1 SEHNR, CDR2 FQNEAQ (reference sequence). Trimming removed 5 bases from V and 0 bases from J; junction bases left unmatched: 9. The CDR3 has 18 amino acids. Here the CDR3 DNA reads TGTGCCAGCAGCCATGATACTAGCGGGAGCCTCTCCTACAATGAGCAGTTCTTC. Translating gives CASSHDTSGSLSYNEQFF.

This clonotype was seen just once. The chain employs TRBV4-1 and TRBJ2-1; D ambiguous. The germline gives CDR1 MGHRA, CDR2 YSYEKL. V gave up 4 bases and J gave up 3 bases, with 16 bases separating them. This CDR3 comprises 16 residues. The CDR3 nucleotides read TGCGCCAGCAGCCCAGGTCTGATTCTGAGCTACAATGAGCAGTTCTTC. Translation: CASSPGLILSYNEQFF.

This chain connects TRBV4-1 to TRBJ2-4; maybe TRBD2 (5 bases). This CDR3 has 12 residues. In germline, CDR1 is MGHRA, CDR2 YSYEKL. With 6 bases removed from V and 8 bases from J, the gap between germline ends came to 11 bases. CDR3 sequence: CASRGSGDIQYF. CDR3 nucleotide sequence: TGCGCCAGCAGGGGTTCCGGGGACATTCAGTACTTC.

In its sample, this clonotype was seen a few times. Germline is not matched at one junction end, which may reflect a read error. The chain uses TRBV10-3 and TRBJ2-3, with 10 bases matching TRBD2. CDR3 length: 13 amino acids. Germline assignment: CDR1 ENHRY and CDR2 SYGVKD. CDR3: CAISDVTSGFGQF. As DNA, the CDR3 is TGTGCCATCAGTGATGTGACTAGCGGGTTCGGACAGTTT.

V and J are TRBV28 and TRBJ2-7; D possibly corresponds to TRBD2 (6 bases). Trimming left V 7 bases short and J 4 bases short, with 20 bases between. The CDR3 sequence is 15 residues long. Germline-derived CDR1 and CDR2 are MDHEN and SYDVKM. Here the CDR3 DNA reads TGTGCCAGCAACGCCTTGGTGGGGGGACGATACGAGCAGTACTTC. Its translation: CASNALVGGRYEQYF.

The chain has TRBV29-1 and TRBJ2-7, with 8 bases aligning to TRBD1. The germline CDR1 and CDR2 sequences are SQVTM and ANQGSEA. This CDR3 is 13 amino acids long. The J segment lost 1 base and the V segment lost 6 bases, leaving 5 bases of the junction unmatched. In DNA form, the CDR3 reads TGCAGCGTCGTAGACAGGGGATCCTACGAGCAGTACTTC. Residues: CSVVDRGSYEQYF.

The chain combines TRBV20-1 with TRBJ1-4; 9 bases map to TRBD1. J lost 7 bases, V lost 6 bases, and 9 bases had no gene match. From germline, CDR1 is DFQATT and CDR2 SNEGSKA (reference sequence). CDR3 length: 14 residues. The CDR3 protein is CSAPKGQGGEKLFF. The DNA for the CDR3 is TGCAGTGCCCCGAAGGGACAGGGAGGTGAAAAACTGTTTTTT.

This clonotype was picked up a small number of times. The chain links TRBV4-3 to TRBJ1-2; tentative D call: TRBD1 (5 bases). V was cut by 0 bases and J by 8 bases, with 16 bases left in between. Germline values: CDR1 LGHNA, CDR2 YSLEER. The CDR3 is made up of 15 amino acids. The CDR3 spells CASSQDREAGLGYTF. The DNA for the CDR3 is TGCGCCAGCAGCCAAGATCGGGAGGCAGGGCTAGGCTACACCTTC.

The chain uses TRBV28 and TRBJ2-2; 11 nucleotides match TRBD2. Germline assignment: CDR1 MDHEN and CDR2 SYDVKM. This CDR3 is 15 amino acids long. The ends lost 5 bases at V and 6 bases at J; junction bases unmatched: 5. CDR3 in amino acids: CASSVLAGAPGELFF. The CDR3 DNA follows: TGTGCCAGCAGTGTACTAGCGGGAGCCCCCGGGGAGCTGTTTTTT.

This chain links TRBV20-1 with TRBJ1-6; 7 positions match TRBD1. From germline, CDR1 is DFQATT and CDR2 SNEGSKA (reference sequence). Trimming at V came to 6 bases and at J to 4 bases, leaving 6 bases not matched to a gene. There are 14 residues in the CDR3. CDR3 coding DNA: TGCAGTGCGCCGCTGACAGGGTATAATTCACCCCTCCACTTT. Translated, it gives CSAPLTGYNSPLHF.

V is TRBV11-2 and J is TRBJ2-6, with a tentative D call TRBD1 (6 bases). In germline, CDR1 is SGHAT, CDR2 FQNNGV. V gave up 2 bases and J gave up 0 bases, with 14 bases separating them. The CDR3 consists of 18 residues. This CDR3 is CASSLSTGLTSGANVLTF. The CDR3 region has the DNA TGTGCCAGCAGCTTAAGTACAGGGTTAACCTCTGGGGCCAACGTCCTGACTTTC.

In this sample, this clonotype turned up a few times. This chain uses TRBV3-1 with TRBJ2-1, with 8 bases that match TRBD2. CDR3 length: 15 amino acids. V gave up 0 bases and J gave up 2 bases; unmatched junction bases: 0. Germline assignment: CDR1 LGHDT and CDR2 YNNKEL (reference sequence). CDR3 in amino acids: CASSQDSGAYNEQFF. The CDR3 bases are TGTGCCAGCAGCCAAGATAGCGGGGCCTACAATGAGCAGTTCTTC.

This clonotype showed up many times. The chain is built from TRBV28 and TRBJ2-2, with TRBD2 matching 7 bases. In germline, CDR1 is MDHEN, CDR2 SYDVKM. The CDR3 totals 15 residues. V shed 3 bases, J shed 0 bases, and the junction held 1 base outside the gene matches. Here the CDR3 DNA reads TGTGCCAGCAGTTTTCTAGCGGCGAACACCGGGGAGCTGTTTTTT. Its protein is CASSFLAANTGELFF.

The chain uses TRBV6-2 or TRBV6-3 and TRBJ2-3; 9 nucleotides match TRBD2. This CDR3 is built from 18 residues. Per germline, CDR1 MNHEY and CDR2 SVGEGT. V shed 2 bases, J shed 0 bases, and the junction held 9 bases outside the gene matches. CDR3 in amino acids: CASSYIPEAGGSTDTQYF. The CDR3 nucleotides are TGTGCCAGCAGTTACATACCGGAAGCGGGGGGAAGCACAGATACGCAGTATTTT.

This clonotype was counted only a few times. The chain joins TRBV7-9 to TRBJ2-5; the D gene could be TRBD1 or TRBD2 (5 bases each). The J call may be incorrect, as the DNA end agrees better with TRBJ2-7. Germline CDR1 is SEHNR and CDR2 is FQNEAQ (reference sequence). CDR3 size: 14 residues. The CDR3 DNA reads as TGTGCCAGCAGCCCCCCCCTGGGGGCCTACGAGCAGTACTTC. The encoded protein is CASSPPLGAYEQYF.

The table lists this clonotype with a few counts. V is TRBV6-5 and J is TRBJ1-2; no definite D call. The CDR3 covers 14 residues. Trimming left V 6 bases short and J 10 bases short, with 21 bases between. CDR1 and CDR2 from the germline V gene are MNHEY and SVGAGI. CDR3 in amino acids: CASSAVPDSQIYTF. Here the CDR3 DNA reads TGTGCCAGCAGCGCTGTCCCGGATTCGCAGATCTACACCTTC.

This chain uses TRBV12-3 or TRBV12-4 with TRBJ2-5; maybe TRBD1 (6 bases). The CDR3 sequence is 11 residues long. V shed 2 bases and J shed 12 bases, with 10 bases lying between them. The CDR3 DNA is TGTGCCAGCAGTTTACAGGGGTTTGAGTACTTC. It encodes CASSLQGFEYF.

This clonotype has a handful of counts. V gene TRBV28 combines with J gene TRBJ2-7; TRBD2 matches 7 bases. Germline CDR1 reads MDHEN; CDR2 reads SYDVKM. The junction had 15 bases not matched to a gene; V was cut back by 4 bases and J by 6 bases. This CDR3 region has 16 residues. Here the CDR3 DNA reads TGTGCCAGCAGTTCACCCTCGGCGGGGGACGAGGCCGAGCAGTACTTC. Its protein is CASSSPSAGDEAEQYF.